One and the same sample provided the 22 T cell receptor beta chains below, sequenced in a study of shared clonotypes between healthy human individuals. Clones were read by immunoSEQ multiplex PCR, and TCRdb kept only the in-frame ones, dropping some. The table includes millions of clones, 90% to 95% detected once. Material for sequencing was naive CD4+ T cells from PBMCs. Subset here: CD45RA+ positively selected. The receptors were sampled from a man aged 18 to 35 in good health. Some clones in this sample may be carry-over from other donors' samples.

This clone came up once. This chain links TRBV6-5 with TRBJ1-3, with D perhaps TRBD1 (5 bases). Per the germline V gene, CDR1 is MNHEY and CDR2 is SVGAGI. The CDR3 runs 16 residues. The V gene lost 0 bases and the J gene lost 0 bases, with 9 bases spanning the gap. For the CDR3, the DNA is TGTGCCAGCAGTTACTCGGGGGACGGCTCTGGAAACACCATATATTTT. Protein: CASSYSGDGSGNTIYF.

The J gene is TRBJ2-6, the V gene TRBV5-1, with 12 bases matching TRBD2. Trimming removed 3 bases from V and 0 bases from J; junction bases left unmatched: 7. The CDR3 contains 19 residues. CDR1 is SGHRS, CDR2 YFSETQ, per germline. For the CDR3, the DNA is TGCGCCAGCAGCTCCCTAGCGGGAGGGGCACACTCTGGGGCCAACGTCCTGACTTTC. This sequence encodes CASSSLAGGAHSGANVLTF.

The CDR3, as DNA: TGTGCCAGCAGTTACCGCCAGGCTGATACGCAGTATTTT. This translates into CASSYRQADTQYF. The chain joins TRBV6-6 to TRBJ2-3; D is unresolved. The CDR3 sequence is 13 residues long. CDR1 and CDR2 from the germline V gene are MNHNY and SVGAGI (reference sequence). Trimming removed 2 bases from V and 6 bases from J, with 9 bases in between.

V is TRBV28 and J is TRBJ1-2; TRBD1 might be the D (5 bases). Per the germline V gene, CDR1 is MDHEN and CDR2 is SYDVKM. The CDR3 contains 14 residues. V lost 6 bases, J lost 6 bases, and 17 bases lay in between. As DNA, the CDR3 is TGTGCCAGCAGAGCGACGGGGGGGACGCATGGCTACACCTTC. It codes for CASRATGGTHGYTF.

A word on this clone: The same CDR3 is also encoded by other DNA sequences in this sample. The CDR3 here is CASSFRDRGYEQYF. Here the CDR3 DNA reads TGCGCCAGCAGCTTCAGGGACAGGGGTTACGAGCAGTACTTC. This chain joins TRBV5-1 and TRBJ2-7, with 10 bases that match TRBD1. V was pared by 2 bases and J by 4 bases, with 3 bases of the junction left unmatched. Germline loops: CDR1 SGHRS, CDR2 YFSETQ. The CDR3 is 14 residues long. Full variable domain (remainder filled in from reference TRBV5-1 and TRBJ2-7): KAGVTQTPRYLIKTRGQQVTLSCSPISGHRSVSWYQQTPGQGLQFLFEYFSETQRNKGNFPGRFSGRQFSNSRSEMNVSTLELGDSALYLCASSFRDRGYEQYFGPGTRLTVT.

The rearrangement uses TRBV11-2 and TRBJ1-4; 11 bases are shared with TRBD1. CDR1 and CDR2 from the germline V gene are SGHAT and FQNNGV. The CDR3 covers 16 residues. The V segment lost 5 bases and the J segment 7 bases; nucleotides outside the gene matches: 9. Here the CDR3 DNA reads TGTGCCAGCAGCCCCGGACAGGGGGCGAGTAGTGAAAAACTGTTTTTT. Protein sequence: CASSPGQGASSEKLFF.

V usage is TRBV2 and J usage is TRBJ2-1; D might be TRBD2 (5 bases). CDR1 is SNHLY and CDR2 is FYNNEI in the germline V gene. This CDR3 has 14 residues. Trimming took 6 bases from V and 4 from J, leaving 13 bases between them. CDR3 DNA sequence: TGTGCCAGCAGCACAAATTGGGAGTACAATGAGCAGTTCTTC. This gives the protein CASSTNWEYNEQFF. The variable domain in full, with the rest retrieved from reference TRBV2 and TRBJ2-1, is EPEVTQTPSHQVTQMGQEVILRCVPISNHLYFYWYRQILGQKVEFLVSFYNNEISEKSEIFDDQFSVERPDGSNFTLKIRSTKLEDSAMYFCASSTNWEYNEQFFGPGTRLTVL.

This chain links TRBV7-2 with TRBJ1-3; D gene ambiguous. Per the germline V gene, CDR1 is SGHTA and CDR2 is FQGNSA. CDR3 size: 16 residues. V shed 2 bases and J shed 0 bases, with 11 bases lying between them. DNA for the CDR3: TGTGCCAGCAGCTTAAGCGGGATCCTCTCTGGAAACACCATATATTTT. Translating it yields CASSLSGILSGNTIYF.

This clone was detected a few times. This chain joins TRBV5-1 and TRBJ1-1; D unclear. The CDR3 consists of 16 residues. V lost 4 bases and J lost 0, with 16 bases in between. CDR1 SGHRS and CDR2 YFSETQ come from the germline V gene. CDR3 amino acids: CASSTGLRQMNTEAFF. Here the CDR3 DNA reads TGCGCCAGCAGCACCGGACTGAGACAAATGAACACTGAAGCTTTCTTT.

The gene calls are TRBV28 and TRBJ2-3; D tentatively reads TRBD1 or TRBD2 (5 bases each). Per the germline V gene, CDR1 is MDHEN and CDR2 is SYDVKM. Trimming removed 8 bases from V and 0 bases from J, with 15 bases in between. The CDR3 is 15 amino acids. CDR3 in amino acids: CASPPGAASTDTQYF. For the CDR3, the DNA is TGTGCCAGCCCCCCCGGGGCGGCTAGCACAGATACGCAGTATTTT.

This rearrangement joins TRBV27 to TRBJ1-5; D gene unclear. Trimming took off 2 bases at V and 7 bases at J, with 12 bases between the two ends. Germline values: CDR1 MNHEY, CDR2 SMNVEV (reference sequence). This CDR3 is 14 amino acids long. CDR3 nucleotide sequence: TGTGCCAGCAGTTTAACGATATTACACCAGCCCCAGCATTTT. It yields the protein CASSLTILHQPQHF.

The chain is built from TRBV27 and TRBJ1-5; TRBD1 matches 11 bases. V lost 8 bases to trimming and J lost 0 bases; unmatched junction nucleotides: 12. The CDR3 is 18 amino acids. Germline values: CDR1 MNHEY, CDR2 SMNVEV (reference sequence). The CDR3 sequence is CASGRGTGGTYSNQPQHF. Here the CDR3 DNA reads TGTGCCAGCGGTCGTGGGACAGGGGGGACATATAGCAATCAGCCCCAGCATTTT.

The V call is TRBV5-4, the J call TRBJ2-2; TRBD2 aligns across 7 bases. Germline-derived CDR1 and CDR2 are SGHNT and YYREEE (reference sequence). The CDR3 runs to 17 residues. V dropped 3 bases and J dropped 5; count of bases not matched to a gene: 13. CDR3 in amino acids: CASSSEGREGLTGELFF. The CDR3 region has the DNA TGTGCCAGCAGCTCCGAAGGTAGGGAGGGCCTAACCGGGGAGCTGTTTTTT.

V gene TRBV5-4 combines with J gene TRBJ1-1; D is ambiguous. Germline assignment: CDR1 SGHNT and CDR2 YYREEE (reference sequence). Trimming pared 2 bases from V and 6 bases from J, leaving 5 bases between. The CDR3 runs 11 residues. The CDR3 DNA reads TGTGCCAGCAGCTTCGATTCTGAAGCTTTCTTT. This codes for CASSFDSEAFF.

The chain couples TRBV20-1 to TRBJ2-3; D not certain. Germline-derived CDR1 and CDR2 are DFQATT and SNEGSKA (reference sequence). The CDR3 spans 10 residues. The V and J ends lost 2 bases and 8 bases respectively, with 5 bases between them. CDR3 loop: CSARTFTQYF. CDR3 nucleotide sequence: TGCAGTGCTAGAACGTTTACGCAGTATTTT.

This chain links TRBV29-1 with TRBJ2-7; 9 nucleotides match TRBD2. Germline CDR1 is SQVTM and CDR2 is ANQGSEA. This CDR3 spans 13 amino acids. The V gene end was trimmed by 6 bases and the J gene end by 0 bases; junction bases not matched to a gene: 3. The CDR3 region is CSVTSGYSYEQYF. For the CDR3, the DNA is TGCAGCGTAACTAGCGGGTACTCCTACGAGCAGTACTTC.

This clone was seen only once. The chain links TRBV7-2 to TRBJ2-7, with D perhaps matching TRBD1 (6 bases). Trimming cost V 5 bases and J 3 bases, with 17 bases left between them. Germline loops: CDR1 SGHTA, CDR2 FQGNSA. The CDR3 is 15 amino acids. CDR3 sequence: CASSQLQGAFYEQYF. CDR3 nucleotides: TGTGCCAGCAGCCAGCTACAGGGAGCCTTCTACGAGCAGTACTTC.

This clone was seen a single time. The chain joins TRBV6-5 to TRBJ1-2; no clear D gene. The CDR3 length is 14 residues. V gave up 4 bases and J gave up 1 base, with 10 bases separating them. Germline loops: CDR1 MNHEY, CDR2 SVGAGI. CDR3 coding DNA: TGTGCCAGCAGTTCAGCACTAGATAACTATGGCTACACCTTC. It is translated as CASSSALDNYGYTF.

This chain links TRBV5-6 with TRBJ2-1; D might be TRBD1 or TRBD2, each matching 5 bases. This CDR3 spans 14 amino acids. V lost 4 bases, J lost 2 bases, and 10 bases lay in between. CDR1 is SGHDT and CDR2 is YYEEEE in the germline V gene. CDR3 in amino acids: CASSLPGPYNEQFF. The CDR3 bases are TGTGCCAGCAGCCTCCCGGGACCCTACAATGAGCAGTTCTTC.

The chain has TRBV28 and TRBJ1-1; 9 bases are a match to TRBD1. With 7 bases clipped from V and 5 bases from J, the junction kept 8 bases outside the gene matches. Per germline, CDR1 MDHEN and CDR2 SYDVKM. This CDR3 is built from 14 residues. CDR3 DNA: TGTGCCAGCATCATAGGACAGGGGTTAACTGAAGCTTTCTTT. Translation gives CASIIGQGLTEAFF.

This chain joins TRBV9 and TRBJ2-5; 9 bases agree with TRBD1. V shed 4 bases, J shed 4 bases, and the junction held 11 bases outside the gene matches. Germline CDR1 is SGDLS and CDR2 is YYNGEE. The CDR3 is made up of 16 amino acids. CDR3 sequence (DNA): TGTGCCAGCAGCCCTAAGGGGACAGGGATCCCAGAGACCCAGTACTTC. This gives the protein CASSPKGTGIPETQYF.

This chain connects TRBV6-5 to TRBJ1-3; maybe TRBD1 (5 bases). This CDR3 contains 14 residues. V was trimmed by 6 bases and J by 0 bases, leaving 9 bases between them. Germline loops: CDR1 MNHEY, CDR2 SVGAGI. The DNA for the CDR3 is TGTGCCAGCAGCATGGGGGGCTCTGGAAACACCATATATTTT. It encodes CASSMGGSGNTIYF.